This section outlines one TCR beta chain sequence together with its context. Antigen specificity is unknown. The record originates from a study of OX40 agonist ivuxolimab in advanced cancers. TCRdb keeps only in-frame clones here, not all; method: immunoSEQ multiplex PCR. In the table there are around 67,000 clones, 75% to 90% of which are singletons. General study points: The expanded peripheral T cells' antigen specificity was not determined. CD4+ and CD8+ blood T cells expanded clonally by week 6 at 0.1 to 3.0 mg/kg.

The starting material was CD4+ or CD8+ T cells sorted from blood, obtained in a trial of the OX40 agonist ivuxolimab. This clonotype was obtained from an adult with an advanced solid tumor such as melanoma, head and neck, liver or kidney cancer.

The CDR3 nucleotides read TGTGCTAGTGGTAATGAAAAACTGTTTTTT. This sequence encodes CASGNEKLFF. This chain joins TRBV12-5 and TRBJ1-4; D unresolved. The CDR3 covers 10 residues. CDR1 is LGHNT and CDR2 is FRNRAP in the germline V gene. Trimming stripped 5 bases from V and 5 bases from J, with 0 bases between.